This T cell receptor (beta chain) was sequenced for a study of control samples from healthy donors and cancer patients. V lost 1 base to trimming and J lost 2 bases, with 18 bases between them. The length of the CDR3 is 17 residues. CDR1 and CDR2 (germline): MGHRA, YSYEKL. Some clones are missing from TCRdb's copy, which holds only in-frame ones; the method was immunoSEQ multiplex PCR. Of approximately 82,000 clones listed, around 94% are singletons. This receptor was taken from a woman between 18 and 29 years old in good health. This sequence joins TRBV4-1 and TRBJ2-7, with D tentatively TRBD2 (6 bases). Sequencing used blood. CDR3 sequence: CASSQVIPGLSAYEQYF. The CDR3 region has the DNA TGCGCCAGCAGCCAAGTGATACCGGGACTGTCCGCCTACGAGCAGTACTTC.